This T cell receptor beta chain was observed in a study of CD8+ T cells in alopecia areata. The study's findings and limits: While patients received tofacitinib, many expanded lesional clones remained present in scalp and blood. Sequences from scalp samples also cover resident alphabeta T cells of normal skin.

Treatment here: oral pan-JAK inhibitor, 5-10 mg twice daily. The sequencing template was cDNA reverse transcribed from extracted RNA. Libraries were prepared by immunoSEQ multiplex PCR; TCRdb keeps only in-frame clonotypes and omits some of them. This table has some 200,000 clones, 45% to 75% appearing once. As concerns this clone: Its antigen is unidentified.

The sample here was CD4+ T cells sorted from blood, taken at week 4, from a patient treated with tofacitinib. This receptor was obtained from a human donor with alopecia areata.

For the CDR3, the DNA is TGTGCCGGCTTTACATACGAGCAGTACTTC. It encodes CAGFTYEQYF. The V gene is TRBV28, the J gene TRBJ2-7; D is uncertain. V lost 11 bases to trimming and J lost 4 bases, with 9 bases between them. Per the germline V gene, CDR1 is MDHEN and CDR2 is SYDVKM. There are 10 residues in the CDR3. Using reference TRBV28 and TRBJ2-7 for the parts outside the CDR3, the full variable domain is DVKVTQSSRYLVKRTGEKVFLECVQDMDHENMFWYRQDPGLGLRLIYFSYDVKMKEKGDIPEGYSVSREKKERFSLILESASTNQTSMYLCAGFTYEQYFGPGTRLTVT.